What follows are 25 T cell receptor beta chains derived from one specimen sequenced in a study of T cells in tuberculosis. Sorting used thawed, overnight-rested PBMC stained with anti-CD3, a viability dye and GMM-loaded CD1B tetramer. CD1B tetramers were loaded with Rhodococcus equi-derived C32 glucose monomycolate. The method was immunoSEQ multiplex PCR; TCRdb's version includes in-frame clones alone and lacks a portion of them. Of roughly 60,000 clones listed, about 86% are singletons. What was sequenced was CD1b-GMM tetramer-negative cells sorted from PBMCs. The receptors originated from an adult woman with latent tuberculosis.

The chain recombines TRBV9 with TRBJ2-3, with 7 bases matching TRBD1. The germline gives CDR1 SGDLS, CDR2 YYNGEE. This CDR3 spans 15 amino acids. Trimming removed 2 bases from V and 4 bases from J; junction bases left unmatched: 7. The CDR3 bases are TGTGCCAGCAGCGTCTCAGGGGGATCAGCAGATACGCAGTATTTT. Protein product: CASSVSGGSADTQYF. Using reference TRBV9 and TRBJ2-3 for the parts outside the CDR3, the full variable domain is DSGVTQTPKHLITATGQRVTLRCSPRSGDLSVYWYQQSLDQGLQFLIQYYNGEERAKGNILERFSAQQFPDLHSELNLSSLELGDSALYFCASSVSGGSADTQYFGPGTRLTVL.

The chain links TRBV11-2 to TRBJ2-3; D is undetermined. The CDR3 length is 14 residues. V gave up 10 bases and J gave up 0 bases, with 14 bases separating them. CDR1 and CDR2 from the germline V gene are SGHAT and FQNNGV. DNA for the CDR3: TGTGCCACCTCTCTTTACGGGAGCACAGATACGCAGTATTTT. Protein product: CATSLYGSTDTQYF.

The chain joins TRBV28 to TRBJ1-2, with D unresolved. This CDR3 comprises 13 residues. CDR1 and CDR2 (germline): MDHEN, SYDVKM. V lost 2 bases and J lost 2, with 6 bases in between. CDR3 sequence (DNA): TGTGCCAGCAGTTTAGGGCAGAACTATGGCTACACCTTC. Amino acid sequence: CASSLGQNYGYTF.

V usage is TRBV5-4 and J usage is TRBJ1-1; TRBD1 aligns across 7 bases. The CDR3 contains 15 residues. Looked up from germline, CDR1 is SGHNT and CDR2 is YYREEE (reference sequence). J was trimmed by 0 bases and V by 2 bases; bases with no gene match: 4. The CDR3 DNA is TGTGCCAGCAGCTTTTCCGACAGGGTGAACACTGAAGCTTTCTTT. It specifies CASSFSDRVNTEAFF.

V and J are TRBV19 and TRBJ1-5; TRBD1 might be the D (5 bases). The CDR3 spans 16 residues. Trimming left V 5 bases short and J 2 bases short, with 16 bases between. Germline lookup yields CDR1 LNHDA and CDR2 SQIVND (reference sequence). CDR3 coding DNA: TGTGCCAGTAGTCTAAGGACACTCCCTGGCAATCAGCCCCAGCATTTT. It encodes CASSLRTLPGNQPQHF.

The V call is TRBV5-6, the J call TRBJ1-1; no clear D. CDR3 length equals 13 residues. Germline V gene data show CDR1 as SGHDT and CDR2 as YYEEEE. Deletions cut 0 bases from V and 2 bases from J, with 5 bases between. The CDR3 nucleotides are TGTGCCAGCAGCTTGGGTCTCAACACTGAAGCTTTCTTT. It specifies CASSLGLNTEAFF.

This chain uses TRBV28 with TRBJ2-7, with 10 bases matching TRBD2. The V segment lost 6 bases and the J segment 3 bases; nucleotides outside the gene matches: 5. Germline CDR1 reads MDHEN; CDR2 reads SYDVKM. The CDR3 consists of 14 residues. The CDR3 coding sequence is TGTGCCAGCAGATCTAGCGGGAGAAGCTACGAGCAGTACTTC. This encodes CASRSSGRSYEQYF.

The J gene is TRBJ2-5, the V gene TRBV10-2; 7 nucleotides match TRBD2. This CDR3 is built from 13 residues. Germline V gene lookup returns CDR1 WSHSY and CDR2 SAAADI. The V gene end was trimmed by 8 bases and the J gene end by 7 bases; junction bases not matched to a gene: 10. CDR3 DNA sequence: TGCGCCAGCCTCCCTCGGCCGGGGGGGACCCAGTACTTC. It specifies CASLPRPGGTQYF.

The gene calls are TRBV9 and TRBJ1-2; tentative D call: TRBD1 (5 bases). The germline V gene has CDR1 SGDLS and CDR2 YYNGEE. Trimming shortened V by 4 bases and J by 0 bases, and 13 bases separated the two germline ends. The CDR3 contains 15 residues. CDR3 residues: CASSPTGGTNYGYTF. The CDR3 nucleotides are TGTGCCAGCAGCCCCACCGGGGGGACTAACTATGGCTACACCTTC.

The CDR3 DNA is TGTGCCAGTAGTGGAAGACAGGGACTAGATACGCAGTATTTT. This gives the protein CASSGRQGLDTQYF. This rearrangement joins TRBV19 to TRBJ2-3; D is possibly TRBD1 (7 bases). V was cut by 5 bases and J by 5 bases, with 14 bases left in between. Germline V lookup: CDR1 LNHDA, CDR2 SQIVND (reference sequence). The CDR3 covers 14 residues.

The chain recombines TRBV5-4 with TRBJ2-1, with TRBD1 matching over 9 bases. Germline V CDR1 and CDR2: SGHNT, YYREEE (reference sequence). The CDR3 spans 16 residues. V trimming: 1 base; J trimming: 4 bases; junction bases outside the gene matches: 6. The CDR3 is CASSLNRGTGYNEQFF. Written as DNA, the CDR3 is TGTGCCAGCAGCTTGAATCGTGGGACAGGGTACAATGAGCAGTTCTTC.

The rearrangement uses TRBV2 and TRBJ1-5; D not certain. The V and J ends lost 1 base and 2 bases respectively, with 6 bases between them. The CDR3 length is 14 residues. Germline V gene sequence: CDR1 SNHLY, CDR2 FYNNEI. In DNA form, the CDR3 reads TGTGCCAGCAGTGAAGAGGCGGGCAATCAGCCCCAGCATTTT. Translated: CASSEEAGNQPQHF.

The chain has TRBV15 and TRBJ2-3; TRBD2 might be the D (5 bases). Deletions cut 1 base from V and 0 bases from J, with 11 bases between. The germline gives CDR1 LNHNV, CDR2 YYDKDF (reference sequence). There are 16 residues in the CDR3. The CDR3 DNA sequence: TGTGCCACCAGCAGAGCCAGCGGTTTTAGCACAGATACGCAGTATTTT. It translates to CATSRASGFSTDTQYF.

The chain is built from TRBV6-4 and TRBJ2-3; D is uncertain. The CDR3 totals 15 residues. Germline lookup yields CDR1 MRHNA and CDR2 SNTAGT. Trimming took 3 bases from V and 5 from J, leaving 15 bases between them. In DNA form, the CDR3 reads TGTGCCAGCAGTGAGACTTGGCGTCTCGGAGATACGCAGTATTTT. Its protein product is CASSETWRLGDTQYF.

The sample holds a few counts of this clone. The V and J genes are TRBV11-3 and TRBJ2-7; TRBD2 matches at 7 bases. Germline V lookup: CDR1 SGHNT, CDR2 YENEEA. There are 19 residues in the CDR3. V lost 1 base to trimming and J lost 5 bases; unmatched junction nucleotides: 20. The CDR3 is CASSLGGLHRLAVSHEQYF. As DNA, the CDR3 is TGTGCCAGCAGCTTAGGAGGGCTTCATCGGCTAGCGGTTTCCCACGAGCAGTACTTC.

A few counts support this clone. The chain joins TRBV28 to TRBJ1-5, with TRBD1 matching over 10 bases. Germline trimming cut 4 bases from V and 5 bases from J; bases unmatched to any gene: 14. CDR3 length: 18 residues. Germline assignment: CDR1 MDHEN and CDR2 SYDVKM. The CDR3 sequence is CASSSPSSGTGEDQPQHF. CDR3 sequence (DNA): TGTGCCAGCAGTTCCCCTTCTTCCGGGACAGGGGAGGATCAGCCCCAGCATTTT.

The J gene is TRBJ1-5, the V gene TRBV5-1; 9 bases are a match to TRBD1. The V and J ends lost 0 bases and 3 bases, in that order; junction bases with no gene match: 4. This CDR3 has 16 amino acids. Germline V CDR1 and CDR2: SGHRS, YFSETQ. CDR3 bases: TGCGCCAGCAGCTTGGGGACAGGGGCTACCAATCAGCCCCAGCATTTT. Its protein is CASSLGTGATNQPQHF.

V is TRBV11-3 and J is TRBJ1-3; TRBD1 might be the D (6 bases). The CDR3 contains 15 residues. With 5 bases removed from V and 0 bases from J, the gap between germline ends came to 11 bases. From germline, CDR1 is SGHNT and CDR2 YENEEA. CDR3 in amino acids: CASSLDSLSGNTIYF. In DNA form, the CDR3 reads TGTGCCAGCAGCCTGGACAGCCTCTCTGGAAACACCATATATTTT.

The genes are TRBV6-5 and TRBJ2-3, with 8 bases lining up with TRBD2. V gave up 2 bases and J gave up 1 base; unmatched junction bases: 2. The CDR3 length is 15 residues. The germline V gene has CDR1 MNHEY and CDR2 SVGAGI. The DNA for the CDR3 is TGTGCCAGCAGTTACAGAGCGGGGGGCACAGATACGCAGTATTTT. Translation: CASSYRAGGTDTQYF.

This rearrangement joins TRBV18 to TRBJ2-1; 7 bases agree with TRBD2. CDR1 KGHSH and CDR2 LQKENI come from the germline V gene. The CDR3 sequence is 13 residues long. Trimming at V came to 2 bases and at J to 10 bases, leaving 5 bases not matched to a gene. The CDR3 region has the DNA TGTGCCAGCTCACCAGGGAGGGGCCGGGAGCAGTTCTTC. This sequence encodes CASSPGRGREQFF.

J is TRBJ2-5 and V is TRBV27; TRBD2 might be the D (6 bases). The CDR3 has 13 residues. Germline-derived CDR1 and CDR2 are MNHEY and SMNVEV (reference sequence). The CDR3 loop is CATRRGWGETQYF. DNA of the CDR3: TGTGCAACCAGGCGGGGTTGGGGAGAGACCCAGTACTTC.

This clone was seen only a few times. The chain carries TRBV19 and TRBJ2-7, with D perhaps matching TRBD2 (8 bases). The CDR3 runs 15 residues. Germline CDR1 reads LNHDA; CDR2 reads SQIVND (reference sequence). Trimming left V 7 bases short and J 4 bases short, with 20 bases between. The CDR3 sequence: CASTKAGGQSYEQYF. The CDR3 DNA reads as TGTGCCAGTACCAAGGCGGGGGGACAGTCATACGAGCAGTACTTC.

Remarks on this clone: A junction end diverges from the germline sequence, so it may reflect a read error. This same CDR3 is encoded by further DNA sequences in the sample. V gene TRBV12-5 combines with J gene TRBJ2-7, with D maybe TRBD2 (7 bases). CDR3 length: 14 amino acids. Germline CDR1 is LGHNT and CDR2 is FRNRAP. Written as DNA, the CDR3 is TGTGCTAGTGGTTTGGGCGGGGGCTCCTACGAGCAATACTTC. Its protein is CASGLGGGSYEQYF.

The chain recombines TRBV2 with TRBJ2-7; 7 nucleotides agree with TRBD1. In germline, CDR1 is SNHLY, CDR2 FYNNEI. CDR3 length: 15 amino acids. The V and J ends lost 6 bases and 1 base, in that order; junction bases with no gene match: 9. This CDR3 is CASRKGQDISYEQYF. CDR3 sequence (DNA): TGTGCCAGCAGGAAAGGACAGGATATTTCCTACGAGCAGTACTTC.

This chain uses TRBV4-3 with TRBJ1-2; 9 bases map to TRBD1. The CDR3 is 14 residues long. Germline V lookup: CDR1 LGHNA, CDR2 YSLEER. V shed 0 bases, J shed 7 bases, and the junction held 3 bases outside the gene matches. CDR3: CASSQEATGGGYTF. CDR3 in DNA: TGCGCCAGCAGCCAAGAAGCGACAGGGGGTGGCTACACCTTC.